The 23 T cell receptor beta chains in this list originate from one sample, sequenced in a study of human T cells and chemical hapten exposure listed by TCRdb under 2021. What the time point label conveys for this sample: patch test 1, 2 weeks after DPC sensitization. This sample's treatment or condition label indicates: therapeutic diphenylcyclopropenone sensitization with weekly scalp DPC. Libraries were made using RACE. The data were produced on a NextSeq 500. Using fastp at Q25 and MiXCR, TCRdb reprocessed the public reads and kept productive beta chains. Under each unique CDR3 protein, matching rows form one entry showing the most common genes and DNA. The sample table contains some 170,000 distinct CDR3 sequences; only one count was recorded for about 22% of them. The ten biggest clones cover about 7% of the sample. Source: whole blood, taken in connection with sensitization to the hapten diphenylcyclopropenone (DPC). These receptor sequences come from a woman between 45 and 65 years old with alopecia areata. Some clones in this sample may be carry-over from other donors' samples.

CDR3 sequence: CSVARGTALNTGELFF. CDR3 coding DNA: TGCAGCGTTGCCCGGGGGACAGCTCTGAACACCGGGGAGCTGTTTTTT. The genes are TRBV29-1 and TRBJ2-2; D possibly corresponds to TRBD1 (7 bases). This CDR3 is 16 amino acids long. V lost 4 bases and J 1 base, leaving 16 bases between the germline ends. Germline lookup yields CDR1 SQVTM and CDR2 ANQGSEA.

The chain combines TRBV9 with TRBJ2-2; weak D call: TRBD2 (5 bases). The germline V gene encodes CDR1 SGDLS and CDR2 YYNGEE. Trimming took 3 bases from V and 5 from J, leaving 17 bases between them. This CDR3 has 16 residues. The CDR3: CASSGSTRSGTGELFF. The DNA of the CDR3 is TGTGCCAGCAGCGGCTCAACTAGGTCTGGAACCGGGGAGCTGTTTTTT.

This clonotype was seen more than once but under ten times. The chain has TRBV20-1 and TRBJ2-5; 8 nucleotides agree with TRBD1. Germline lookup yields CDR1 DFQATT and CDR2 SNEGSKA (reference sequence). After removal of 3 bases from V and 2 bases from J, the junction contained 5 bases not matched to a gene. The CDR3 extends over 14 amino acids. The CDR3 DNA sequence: TGCAGTGCTAGGGCAGGGGGCGCACAAGAGACCCAGTACTTC. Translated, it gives CSARAGGAQETQYF.

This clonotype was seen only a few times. Written as DNA, the CDR3 is TGTGCCAGCAGTTTATTCGGGGGCCCCTCCTACGAGCAGTACTTC. Amino acid sequence: CASSLFGGPSYEQYF. V gene TRBV27 combines with J gene TRBJ2-7, with D perhaps given as TRBD1 or TRBD2 (6 bases each). Germline values: CDR1 MNHEY, CDR2 SMNVEV (reference sequence). V lost 1 base and J 0 bases, leaving 10 bases between the germline ends. The CDR3 has 15 residues.

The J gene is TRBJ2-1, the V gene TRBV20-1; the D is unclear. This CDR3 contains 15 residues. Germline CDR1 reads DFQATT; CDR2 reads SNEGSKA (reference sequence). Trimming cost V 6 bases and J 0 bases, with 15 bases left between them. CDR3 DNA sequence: TGCAGTGCCTACGACCTGAACAGCTCCTACAATGAGCAGTTCTTC. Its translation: CSAYDLNSSYNEQFF.

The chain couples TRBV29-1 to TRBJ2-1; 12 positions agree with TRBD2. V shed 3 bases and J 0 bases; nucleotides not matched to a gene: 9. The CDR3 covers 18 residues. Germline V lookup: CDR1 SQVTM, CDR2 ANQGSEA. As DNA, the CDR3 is TGCAGCGTTGAGGGCACTAGCGGGGGGTTTAGCTCCTACAATGAGCAGTTCTTC. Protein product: CSVEGTSGGFSSYNEQFF.

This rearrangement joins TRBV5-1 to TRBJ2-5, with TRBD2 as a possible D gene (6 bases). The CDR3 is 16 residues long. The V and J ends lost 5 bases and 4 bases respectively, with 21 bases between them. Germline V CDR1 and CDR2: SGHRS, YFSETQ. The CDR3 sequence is CASRREQELVRETQYF. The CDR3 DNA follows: TGCGCCAGCAGGCGGGAACAAGAACTAGTGAGAGAGACCCAGTACTTC. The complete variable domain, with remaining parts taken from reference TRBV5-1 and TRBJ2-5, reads KAGVTQTPRYLIKTRGQQVTLSCSPISGHRSVSWYQQTPGQGLQFLFEYFSETQRNKGNFPGRFSGRQFSNSRSEMNVSTLELGDSALYLCASRREQELVRETQYFGPGTRLLVL.

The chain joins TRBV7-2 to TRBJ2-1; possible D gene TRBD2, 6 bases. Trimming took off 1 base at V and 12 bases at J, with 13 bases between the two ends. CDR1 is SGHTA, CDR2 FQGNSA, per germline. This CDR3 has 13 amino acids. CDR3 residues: CASSLGDSLAQFF. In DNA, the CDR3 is TGTGCCAGCAGCTTAGGGGACTCCCTGGCGCAGTTCTTC. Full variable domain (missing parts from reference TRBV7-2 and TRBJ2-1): GAGVSQSPSNKVTEKGKDVELRCDPISGHTALYWYRQSLGQGLEFLIYFQGNSAPDKSGLPSDRFSAERTGGSVSTLTIQRTQQEDSAVYLCASSLGDSLAQFFGPGTRLTVL.

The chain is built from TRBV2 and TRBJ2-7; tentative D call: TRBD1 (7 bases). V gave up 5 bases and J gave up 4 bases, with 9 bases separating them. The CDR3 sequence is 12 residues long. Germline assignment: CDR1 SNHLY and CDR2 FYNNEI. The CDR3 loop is CASSQGGYEQYF. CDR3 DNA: TGTGCCAGCAGTCAGGGGGGTTACGAGCAGTACTTC.

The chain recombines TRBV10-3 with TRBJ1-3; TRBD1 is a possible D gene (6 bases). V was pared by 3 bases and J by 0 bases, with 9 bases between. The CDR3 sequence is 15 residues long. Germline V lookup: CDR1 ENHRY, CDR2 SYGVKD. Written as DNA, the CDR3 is TGTGCCATCAGTGATGACAGGAACTCTGGAAACACCATATATTTT. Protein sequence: CAISDDRNSGNTIYF.

The CDR3 DNA follows: TGTGCCAGTAGTAACACCGTGGCGGGGGCATACGAGCAGTACTTC. Its protein product is CASSNTVAGAYEQYF. V gene TRBV19 combines with J gene TRBJ2-7; TRBD2 might be the D (7 bases). The V end was cut by 4 bases, the J end by 4 bases, with 17 bases between. The germline CDR1 and CDR2 sequences are LNHDA and SQIVND (reference sequence). There are 15 residues in the CDR3. The variable domain in full, completed from reference TRBV19 and TRBJ2-7, reads DGGITQSPKYLFRKEGQNVTLSCEQNLNHDAMYWYRQDPGQGLRLIYYSQIVNDFQKGDIAEGYSVSREKKESFPLTVTSAQKNPTAFYLCASSNTVAGAYEQYFGPGTRLTVT.

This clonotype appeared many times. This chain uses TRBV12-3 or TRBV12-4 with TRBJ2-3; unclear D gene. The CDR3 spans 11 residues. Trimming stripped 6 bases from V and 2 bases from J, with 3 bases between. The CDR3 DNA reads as TGTGCCAGCAGCTTCACAGATACGCAGTATTTT. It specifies CASSFTDTQYF.

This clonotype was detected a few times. The DNA for the CDR3 is TGCAGTGCTTACAGGGACAGGAACTATGGCTACACCTTC. Translation: CSAYRDRNYGYTF. The chain is built from TRBV20-1 and TRBJ1-2; 8 positions agree with TRBD1. V trimming: 5 bases; J trimming: 2 bases; junction bases outside the gene matches: 4. The CDR3 loop spans 13 amino acids. Germline V CDR1 and CDR2: DFQATT, SNEGSKA (reference sequence).

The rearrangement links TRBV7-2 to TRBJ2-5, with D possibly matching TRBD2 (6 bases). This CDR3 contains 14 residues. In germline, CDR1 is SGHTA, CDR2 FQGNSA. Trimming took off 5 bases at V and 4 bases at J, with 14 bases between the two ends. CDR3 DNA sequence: TGTGCCAGCAGCCGGCTGACGCGGGGAGAGACCCAGTACTTC. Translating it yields CASSRLTRGETQYF.

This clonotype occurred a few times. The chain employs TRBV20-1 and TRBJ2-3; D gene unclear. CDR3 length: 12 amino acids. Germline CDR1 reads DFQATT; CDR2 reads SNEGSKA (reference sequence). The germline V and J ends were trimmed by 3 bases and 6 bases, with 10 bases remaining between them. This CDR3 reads CSASDKSDTQYF. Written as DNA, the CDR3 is TGCAGTGCTAGTGACAAGTCCGATACGCAGTATTTT.

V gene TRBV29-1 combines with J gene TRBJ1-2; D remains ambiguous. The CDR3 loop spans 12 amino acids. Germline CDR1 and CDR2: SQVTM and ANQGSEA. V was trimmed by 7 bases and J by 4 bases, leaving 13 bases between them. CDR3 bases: TGCAGCGCCCACGTTTGGTCCTATGGCTACACCTTC. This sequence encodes CSAHVWSYGYTF.

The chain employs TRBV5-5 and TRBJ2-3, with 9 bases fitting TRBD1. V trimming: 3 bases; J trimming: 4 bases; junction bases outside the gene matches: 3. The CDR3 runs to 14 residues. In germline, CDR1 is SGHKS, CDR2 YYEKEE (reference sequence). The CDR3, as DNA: TGTGCCAGCAGCTGGGGACAGGGTGCAGATACGCAGTATTTT. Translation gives CASSWGQGADTQYF.

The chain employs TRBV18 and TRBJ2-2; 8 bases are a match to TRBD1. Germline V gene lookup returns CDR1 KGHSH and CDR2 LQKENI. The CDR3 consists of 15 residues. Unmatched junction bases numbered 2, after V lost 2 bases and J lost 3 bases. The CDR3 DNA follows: TGTGCCAGCTCACCAATACAGGGGGACACCGGGGAGCTGTTTTTT. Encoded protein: CASSPIQGDTGELFF.

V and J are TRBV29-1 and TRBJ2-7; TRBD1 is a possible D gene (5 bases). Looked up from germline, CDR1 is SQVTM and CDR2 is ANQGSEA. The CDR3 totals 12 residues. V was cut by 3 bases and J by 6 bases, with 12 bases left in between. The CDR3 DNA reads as TGCAGCGTTGATAAAGGGGTCGGCGAGCAGTACTTC. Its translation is CSVDKGVGEQYF.

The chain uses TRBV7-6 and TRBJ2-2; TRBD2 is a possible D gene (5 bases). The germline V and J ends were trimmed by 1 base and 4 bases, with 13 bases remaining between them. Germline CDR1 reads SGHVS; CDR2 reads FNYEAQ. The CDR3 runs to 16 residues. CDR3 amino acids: CASSLGPGWATGELFF. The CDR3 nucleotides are TGTGCCAGCAGCTTAGGTCCGGGGTGGGCCACCGGGGAGCTGTTTTTT.

The CDR3 here is CASSLGGQGNEKLFF. For the CDR3, the DNA is TGCGCCAGCAGCTTGGGAGGACAGGGGAATGAAAAACTGTTTTTT. V usage is TRBV5-1 and J usage is TRBJ1-4; 9 bases fit TRBD1. The germline gives CDR1 SGHRS, CDR2 YFSETQ. This CDR3 region has 15 residues. Unmatched junction bases numbered 2, after V lost 0 bases and J lost 5 bases. The full variable domain, completed using reference TRBV5-1 and TRBJ1-4, is KAGVTQTPRYLIKTRGQQVTLSCSPISGHRSVSWYQQTPGQGLQFLFEYFSETQRNKGNFPGRFSGRQFSNSRSEMNVSTLELGDSALYLCASSLGGQGNEKLFFGSGTQLSVL.

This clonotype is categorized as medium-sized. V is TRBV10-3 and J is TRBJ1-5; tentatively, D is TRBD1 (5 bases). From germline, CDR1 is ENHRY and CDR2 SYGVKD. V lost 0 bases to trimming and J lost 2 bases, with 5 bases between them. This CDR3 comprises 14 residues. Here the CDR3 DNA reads TGTGCCATCAGTGAGTCGGGGGGCAATCAGCCCCAGCATTTT. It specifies CAISESGGNQPQHF.

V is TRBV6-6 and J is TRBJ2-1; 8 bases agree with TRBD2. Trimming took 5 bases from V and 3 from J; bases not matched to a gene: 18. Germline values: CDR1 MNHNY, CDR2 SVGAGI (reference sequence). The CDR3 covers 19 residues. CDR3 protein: CASSTTSPLAGSNYNEQFF. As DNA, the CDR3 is TGTGCCAGCAGTACAACCTCCCCCCTAGCGGGTTCCAACTACAATGAGCAGTTCTTC.